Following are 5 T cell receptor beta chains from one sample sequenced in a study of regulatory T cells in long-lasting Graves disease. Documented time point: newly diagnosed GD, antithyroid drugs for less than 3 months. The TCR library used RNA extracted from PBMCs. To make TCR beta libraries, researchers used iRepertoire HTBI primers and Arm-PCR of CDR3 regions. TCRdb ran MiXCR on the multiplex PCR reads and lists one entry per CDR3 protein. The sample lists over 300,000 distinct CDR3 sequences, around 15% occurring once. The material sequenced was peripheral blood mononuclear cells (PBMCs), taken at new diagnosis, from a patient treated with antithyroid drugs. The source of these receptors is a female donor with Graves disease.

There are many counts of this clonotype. This chain's CDR3 is CASSPSGGGSTDTQYF. Written as DNA, the CDR3 is TGTGCCAGCAGCCCCAGCGGGGGGGGGAGCACAGATACGCAGTATTTT. The chain employs TRBV7-9 and TRBJ2-3, with 10 bases fitting TRBD2. Per the germline V gene, CDR1 is SEHNR and CDR2 is FQNEAQ (reference sequence). CDR3 length equals 16 residues. Losses at the gene ends were 5 bases for V and 0 bases for J; bases not matched to a gene: 5.

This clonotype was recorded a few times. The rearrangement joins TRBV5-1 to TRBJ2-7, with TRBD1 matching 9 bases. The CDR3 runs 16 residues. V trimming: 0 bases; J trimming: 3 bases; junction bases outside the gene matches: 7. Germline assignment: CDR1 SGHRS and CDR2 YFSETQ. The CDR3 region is CASSLDGTGTFYEQYF. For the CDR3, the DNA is TGCGCCAGCAGCTTGGATGGGACAGGGACATTCTACGAGCAGTACTTC.

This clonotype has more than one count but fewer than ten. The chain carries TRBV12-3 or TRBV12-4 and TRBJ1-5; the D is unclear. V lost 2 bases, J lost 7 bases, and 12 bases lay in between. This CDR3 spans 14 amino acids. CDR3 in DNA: TGTGCCAGCAGTTTAAGACAAGCTTACCAGCCCCAGCATTTT. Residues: CASSLRQAYQPQHF.

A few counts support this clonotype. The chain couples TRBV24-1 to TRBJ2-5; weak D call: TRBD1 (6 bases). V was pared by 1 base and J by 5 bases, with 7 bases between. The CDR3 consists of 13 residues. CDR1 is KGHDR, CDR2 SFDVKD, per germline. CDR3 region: CATSDFTGETQYF. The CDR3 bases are TGTGCCACCAGTGATTTTACAGGGGAGACCCAGTACTTC.

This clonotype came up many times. The CDR3 DNA follows: TGTGCCAGCACGGACAGCTCTGGAAACACCATATATTTT. Protein product: CASTDSSGNTIYF. This rearrangement joins TRBV12-3 or TRBV12-4 to TRBJ1-3; D might be TRBD1 (6 bases). The CDR3 runs to 13 residues. Trimming cost V 7 bases and J 0 bases, with 7 bases left between them.